A single sample gave rise to the 23 T cell receptor beta chains below, sequenced in a study of blood T cell repertoires in COVID-19. TCRdb keeps only in-frame clones here, not all; method: immunoSEQ multiplex PCR. The table lists approximately 220,000 clones, 70% to 90% of them singletons. Material: PBMCs or T cells enriched from blood (not recorded which). The receptor source for this set is a woman aged 35 to 49 with acute COVID-19.

V is TRBV6-5 and J is TRBJ1-2; 8 positions match TRBD1. This CDR3 comprises 14 residues. CDR1 MNHEY and CDR2 SVGAGI come from the germline V gene. V was pared by 6 bases and J by 6 bases, with 9 bases of the junction left unmatched. Here the CDR3 DNA reads TGTGCCAGCAGGGGACCAGGGGGCGCAAATGGCTACACCTTC. Its protein is CASRGPGGANGYTF.

The V and J genes are TRBV10-1 and TRBJ2-7; 12 positions match TRBD1. The junction had 2 bases not matched to a gene; V was cut back by 6 bases and J by 2 bases. The CDR3 has 14 amino acids. The germline V gene has CDR1 WNHNN and CDR2 SYGVQD (reference sequence). This CDR3 is CASRGQGATYEQYF. CDR3 nucleotides: TGCGCCAGCAGGGGACAGGGGGCGACCTACGAGCAGTACTTC.

The CDR3 region has the DNA TGTGCCAGCAGCCACAGGGGAACCCACGAGCAGTACTTC. Protein: CASSHRGTHEQYF. V and J are TRBV3-1 (or the pseudogene TRBV3-2) and TRBJ2-7; a possible D gene is TRBD1 (6 bases). With 3 bases removed from V and 5 bases from J, the gap between germline ends came to 11 bases. Germline lookup yields CDR1 LGHDT and CDR2 YNNKEL (reference sequence). The CDR3 loop spans 13 amino acids.

This sequence joins TRBV20-1 and TRBJ2-4, with 8 nucleotides matching TRBD2. V trimming: 3 bases; J trimming: 2 bases; junction bases outside the gene matches: 12. Germline values: CDR1 DFQATT, CDR2 SNEGSKA (reference sequence). This CDR3 has 17 amino acids. CDR3 region: CSASISGARLTKNIQYF. CDR3 DNA sequence: TGCAGTGCTAGTATTAGCGGGGCTCGGTTGACCAAAAACATTCAGTACTTC.

The chain couples TRBV5-4 to TRBJ2-3; D is perhaps TRBD1 (6 bases). The V end lost 2 bases, the J end lost 5 bases, and 12 bases lay between the germline ends. CDR3 length: 14 residues. CDR1 is SGHNT, CDR2 YYREEE, per germline (reference sequence). The DNA of the CDR3 is TGTGCCAGCAGCTTCACAGGGCAGGGAGATACGCAGTATTTT. Translation gives CASSFTGQGDTQYF.

The chain employs TRBV9 and TRBJ2-7; weak D call: TRBD2 (7 bases). CDR3 length: 15 residues. The V end lost 0 bases, the J end lost 2 bases, and 12 bases lay between the germline ends. Germline CDR1 is SGDLS and CDR2 is YYNGEE. The CDR3 sequence: CASSVAAGAAYEQYF. CDR3 bases: TGTGCCAGCAGCGTAGCGGCGGGGGCTGCCTACGAGCAGTACTTC.

V is TRBV7-9 and J is TRBJ2-2, with TRBD1 matching over 7 bases. This CDR3 has 13 residues. J was trimmed by 6 bases and V by 2 bases; bases with no gene match: 0. Per the germline V gene, CDR1 is SEHNR and CDR2 is FQNEAQ (reference sequence). The DNA of the CDR3 is TGTGCCAGCAGCTTAACAGGGGCCGGGGAGCTGTTTTTT. Translating it yields CASSLTGAGELFF.

The chain is built from TRBV6-5 and TRBJ2-3; no clear D. Between the trimmed V and J ends, which lost 0 bases and 4 bases, there was a span of 11 bases. Germline V gene sequence: CDR1 MNHEY, CDR2 SVGAGI. The CDR3 spans 15 residues. The CDR3 reads CASSYSRIRADTQYF. CDR3 in DNA: TGTGCCAGCAGTTACTCGCGGATTCGAGCAGATACGCAGTATTTT.

V and J are TRBV6-2 or TRBV6-3 and TRBJ1-2; D ambiguous. Between the trimmed V and J ends, which lost 4 bases and 4 bases, there was a span of 13 bases. Looked up from germline, CDR1 is MNHEY and CDR2 is SVGEGT. The CDR3 covers 14 residues. Here the CDR3 reads CASSFSGVSYGYTF. The CDR3 DNA reads as TGTGCCAGCAGTTTCTCCGGGGTCTCCTATGGCTACACCTTC.

In its sample, this clone was seen once. The chain employs TRBV5-4 and TRBJ1-2, with D tentatively TRBD1 (5 bases). V was clipped by 4 bases and J by 1 base, with 17 bases between them. This CDR3 is 16 amino acids long. CDR1 and CDR2 (germline): SGHNT, YYREEE (reference sequence). DNA of the CDR3: TGTGCCAGCAGCCATGCACGCACAGGCGTTAACTATGGCTACACCTTC. Its translation is CASSHARTGVNYGYTF.

The chain links TRBV27 to TRBJ2-7, with unresolved D. This CDR3 is 11 amino acids long. Trimming stripped 4 bases from V and 4 bases from J, with 5 bases between. Per germline, CDR1 MNHEY and CDR2 SMNVEV (reference sequence). CDR3 nucleotide sequence: TGTGCCAGCAGTTCCTATTACGAGCAGTACTTC. This sequence encodes CASSSYYEQYF.

This chain uses TRBV5-1 with TRBJ1-1; no reliable D call. The CDR3 totals 15 residues. The V gene's germline CDR1 is SGHRS and CDR2 YFSETQ. V was cut by 3 bases and J by 6 bases, with 18 bases left in between. CDR3 DNA: TGCGCCAGCAGCTCCGCTATTGGTTCCTCGGCTGAAGCTTTCTTT. It codes for CASSSAIGSSAEAFF.

The chain employs TRBV5-1 and TRBJ2-2, with 8 bases matching TRBD2. CDR1 is SGHRS and CDR2 is YFSETQ in the germline V gene. Trimming removed 4 bases from V and 0 bases from J; junction bases left unmatched: 8. The length of the CDR3 is 17 residues. CDR3: CASSPRTSTANTGELFF. Here the CDR3 DNA reads TGCGCCAGCAGCCCTAGGACTAGCACCGCGAACACCGGGGAGCTGTTTTTT.

The CDR3 nucleotides are TGTGCCAGCAGCCCGGGGAATTCACCCCTCCACTTT. It yields the protein CASSPGNSPLHF. This chain connects TRBV7-8 to TRBJ1-6; D not certain. V shed 5 bases and J shed 7 bases, with 6 bases lying between them. Germline loops: CDR1 SGHVS, CDR2 FQNEAQ. The CDR3 runs to 12 residues. The full variable domain, in which reference TRBV7-8 and TRBJ1-6 provide the parts outside the CDR3, is GAGVSQSPRYKVAKRGQDVALRCDPISGHVSLFWYQQALGQGPEFLTYFQNEAQLDKSGLPSDRFFAERPEGSVSTLKIQRTQQEDSAVYLCASSPGNSPLHFGNGTRLTVT.

The genes are TRBV28 and TRBJ1-1; D is perhaps TRBD1 (5 bases). This CDR3 has 12 residues. Between the trimmed V and J ends, which lost 7 bases and 3 bases, there was a span of 9 bases. Per the germline V gene, CDR1 is MDHEN and CDR2 is SYDVKM. The CDR3 protein is CASNQGYTEAFF. Here the CDR3 DNA reads TGTGCCAGCAACCAGGGATACACTGAAGCTTTCTTT. The full variable domain, completed using reference TRBV28 and TRBJ1-1, is DVKVTQSSRYLVKRTGEKVFLECVQDMDHENMFWYRQDPGLGLRLIYFSYDVKMKEKGDIPEGYSVSREKKERFSLILESASTNQTSMYLCASNQGYTEAFFGQGTRLTVV.

The J gene is TRBJ2-1, the V gene TRBV29-1; TRBD2 matches 15 bases. V lost 4 bases to trimming and J lost 7 bases; unmatched junction nucleotides: 11. Germline CDR1 SQVTM, CDR2 ANQGSEA. The CDR3 length is 17 residues. This chain's CDR3 is CSVVVTWGLAGGNEQFF. CDR3 DNA sequence: TGCAGCGTTGTCGTCACGTGGGGACTAGCGGGGGGAAATGAGCAGTTCTTC.

The rearrangement links TRBV3-1 (or the pseudogene TRBV3-2) to TRBJ1-5; no reliable D call. The CDR3 loop spans 13 amino acids. V was shortened by 4 bases and J by 4 bases, with 8 bases between the two germline ends. Germline V lookup: CDR1 LGHDT, CDR2 YNNKEL (reference sequence). This CDR3 reads CASSRELNQPQHF. DNA for the CDR3: TGTGCCAGCAGCCGCGAGCTGAATCAGCCCCAGCATTTT.

The chain combines TRBV9 with TRBJ2-1; TRBD1 agrees at 11 bases. V dropped 5 bases and J dropped 8; count of bases not matched to a gene: 12. This CDR3 has 16 amino acids. CDR1 is SGDLS and CDR2 is YYNGEE in the germline V gene. CDR3 in DNA: TGTGCCAGCAGTACACCCTCGGGACAGGGGGTATATGAGCAGTTCTTC. Protein product: CASSTPSGQGVYEQFF.

The V and J genes are TRBV19 and TRBJ1-4, with D possibly matching TRBD1 (5 bases). Trimming shortened V by 7 bases and J by 3 bases, and 15 bases separated the two germline ends. The V gene's germline CDR1 is LNHDA and CDR2 SQIVND (reference sequence). The CDR3 loop spans 15 amino acids. The CDR3 DNA is TGTGCCAGTACCAAGAGCCAGGGATCTAATGAAAAACTGTTTTTT. Protein sequence: CASTKSQGSNEKLFF.

This rearrangement joins TRBV29-1 to TRBJ2-7, with 7 bases fitting TRBD1. Germline CDR1 and CDR2: SQVTM and ANQGSEA. The CDR3 consists of 14 residues. Trimming removed 4 bases from V and 5 bases from J; junction bases left unmatched: 11. The CDR3 here is CSVVSTRGGHEQYF. The CDR3 DNA is TGCAGCGTTGTATCGACCCGAGGGGGCCACGAGCAGTACTTC.

About this clone itself: The same CDR3 also results from other DNA sequences found in this sample. The chain is built from TRBV6-1 and TRBJ1-5; D unclear. The CDR3 has 14 amino acids. Deletions cut 2 bases from V and 5 bases from J, with 10 bases between. Germline CDR1 MNHNS, CDR2 SASEGT. The CDR3 DNA follows: TGTGCCAGCAGTGAAAACAGTCCCCATCAGCCCCAGCATTTT. It encodes CASSENSPHQPQHF.

V is TRBV28 and J is TRBJ1-2; D gene uncertain. The V end was cut by 11 bases, the J end by 0 bases, with 13 bases between. The CDR3 has 13 amino acids. Looked up from germline, CDR1 is MDHEN and CDR2 is SYDVKM. CDR3 protein: CALSGVSNYGYTF. CDR3 bases: TGTGCCCTCTCCGGGGTCTCTAACTATGGCTACACCTTC.

The chain uses TRBV24-1 and TRBJ2-7; D uncertain. This CDR3 has 12 amino acids. CDR1 and CDR2 (germline): KGHDR, SFDVKD. V lost 4 bases and J lost 6, with 9 bases in between. CDR3 in amino acids: CATSEEASEQYF. For the CDR3, the DNA is TGTGCCACCAGTGAAGAGGCCTCCGAGCAGTACTTC.